This entry concerns a single T cell receptor beta chain. CDR1 and CDR2 from the germline V gene are MDHEN and SYDVKM. The CDR3 is 14 residues long. Trimming removed 2 bases from V and 6 bases from J, with 14 bases in between. Produced via immunoSEQ multiplex PCR; TCRdb's table is partial and in-frame only. The sample lists fewer than 200,000 clones; approximately 80% were seen once. This sample stems from a study of blood T cell repertoires in COVID-19. Study information: Spain, Italy and the United States supplied samples that represented acute and convalescent COVID-19.

Recruitment covered about two dozen US areas and drew participants whose ages spanned roughly 18 to 90 years. Participant-given clinical history determined each cohort assignment. Either two negative PCRs, clearance, or symptom resolution qualified Cohort 3 donors as recovered. This chain joins TRBV28 and TRBJ2-7, with TRBD2 as a possible D gene (7 bases). The TCR sequence derives from a man aged 50 to 59 who had recovered from COVID-19. Input material: PBMCs or T cells enriched from blood (not recorded which). CDR3 region: CASSLGGGPFEQYF. The CDR3 DNA sequence: TGTGCCAGCAGTTTAGGGGGGGGGCCCTTCGAGCAGTACTTC.